This TCR beta chain was documented in a study of blood T cell repertoires in COVID-19. Looking at the study overall: In each case, the material was cDNA or gDNA derived from T cells, B-cell-depleted T cells, or PBMCs.

The data were produced by immunoSEQ multiplex PCR, yet TCRdb's version contains in-frame clones alone and is incomplete. The repertoire holds some 230,000 clones, with just under 85% as singletons. The CDR3 has 14 amino acids. Participants were aged about 18 to 90 years, lived in 20 to 30 US areas, and enrolled virtually. Cohorts were determined from participant-reported clinical history. This receptor was taken from a woman between 40 and 50 years old with acute COVID-19. The chain carries TRBV21-1 and TRBJ2-1; TRBD2, the D gene given by the table, was not confirmed from the DNA. TRBV21-1 corresponds to a pseudogene. The sequenced material came from PBMCs or T cells enriched from blood (not recorded which). The DNA for the CDR3 is TGTGCCAGCCTCGCGGGGAGGTCCTACAATGAGCAGTTCTTC. This codes for CASLAGRSYNEQFF.